A selection of T cell receptor beta chains follows, all from one sample in a study of tumor-infiltrating lymphocytes in primary liver carcinoma. MiXCR was run by TCRdb on the multiplex PCR reads, yielding one entry per CDR3 protein. This table holds approximately 92,000 distinct CDR3 sequences, approximately 68% found once. The sample consisted of tumor-adjacent normal liver tissue. These receptor sequences come from a man aged 35 to 55 with primary liver carcinoma and hepatitis B virus infection. Each CDR3 is given with its conserved first and last residue. A D gene is named only where the DNA matches it firmly. Clone size is stated in some rows and not others, as once, few, many or a class when expanded.

size	V	J	D	DNA	CDR3
NA	TRBV5-6	TRBJ2-2	NA	NA	CASSPFGQGITGEPFF
few	TRBV9	TRBJ2-5	NA	TGTGCCAGCAGCGTAGACTTAAGGGAGGAGACCCAGTACTTC	CASSVDLREETQYF
NA	TRBV4-1	TRBJ2-4	TRBD2	TGCGCCAGCAGCCAAGATTCGGGGGGAAGTAGCCTTGCCAAAAACATTCAGTACTTC	CASSQDSGGSSLAKNIQYF
NA	TRBV12-3/TRBV12-4	TRBJ1-1	NA	TGTGTCAGCACCTTATCAGGCACTGAAGCTTCCTTT	CVSTLSGTEASF
many	TRBV6-1	TRBJ1-1	NA	TGTGCCAGCAGTGTTTGGGTTGTCACTGAAGCTTTCTTT	CASSVWVVTEAFF
NA	TRBV19	TRBJ2-3	TRBD1	TGTGCCAGTAGGGACAGGGTCACGGGAGAAACAGATACGCAGTATTTT	CASRDRVTGETDTQYF
NA	TRBV4-1	TRBJ2-6	NA	TGTGCCAGCAGCCAAGAGGCTAGCCCTGGGGCCAACGTCCTGACTTTC	CASSQEASPGANVLTF
NA	TRBV11-2	TRBJ2-1	NA	TGTGCCAGCAGATCGCCCGTTGGGGAGCCCTACAATGAGCAGTTCTTC	CASRSPVGEPYNEQFF
once	TRBV11-2	TRBJ1-5	NA	TGTGTCAGCAGCTTAATTGATAATCAGCCTCAGCATTTT	CVSSLIDNQPQHF
medium-sized	TRBV4-2	TRBJ1-6	NA	TGTGCCAGCAGCCATCATAGGGAGAATAATTCACCCCTCCACTTT	CASSHHRENNSPLHF
few	TRBV7-9	TRBJ2-3	TRBD2	TGTGCCAGCAGCTTTGGACTAGCTAGCACAGATACGCAGTATTTT	CASSFGLASTDTQYF
NA	TRBV12-2	TRBJ2-1	NA	TGTGCAAGTCACTTAGACACCCCCGACCGGTTCAATGAGCAGTTCTTC	CASHLDTPDRFNEQFF
NA	TRBV10-3	TRBJ1-6	NA	TGTGCCACCAGTGATGGAGGACCTGAGGGTTCACCCCTCCACTTT	CATSDGGPEGSPLHF
NA	TRBV28	TRBJ2-3	TRBD1	TGTGCCAGCAGACACTCCATTACTGGGACAGGGGGCCTAGATACGCAGTATTTT	CASRHSITGTGGLDTQYF
NA	TRBV28	TRBJ2-1	TRBD2	TGTGCCAGCAGCCGAGGGACTAGCGGGAACCATGAGCAGTTCTTC	CASSRGTSGNHEQFF
NA	TRBV11-2	TRBJ2-1	TRBD2	TGTGTTAGCAGCTTAGCGGGGGGGCATTACAATGAGCAGTTCTTC	CVSSLAGGHYNEQFF
many	TRBV13	TRBJ2-1	NA	TGTGCCAGCAGCGGTAGCGGTCTTTACAATGAGCAGTTCTTC	CASSGSGLYNEQFF
NA	TRBV14	TRBJ2-7	NA	TGTGCCAGCAGCCTTACCGGATCGTCAATCGAGCAGTATTTC	CASSLTGSSIEQYF
once	TRBV29-1	TRBJ2-3	NA	TGCAGCGTTGAAGTGGACAGCGTGACAGATACGCAGTATTTT	CSVEVDSVTDTQYF
NA	TRBV11-1	TRBJ2-7	TRBD1	TGTGCAAGCAGCGTGAACAGGGGAGACCACAAGCAGTACTTC	CASSVNRGDHKQYF
many	TRBV29-1	TRBJ2-5	TRBD2	TGCAGCGCCGCGGGACTAGCCCCGCAAGAGACCCAGTACTTC	CSAAGLAPQETQYF
NA	TRBV6-1	TRBJ2-2	NA	TGTGACAGCAATGAAGGGTTGGGAGAGACCGGGGAGCTGTTTTTT	CDSNEGLGETGELFF
NA	TRBV13	TRBJ1-1	TRBD1	TGTGCCAGCGATAAGGGACAGGGTGCGAACACTGAAACTTTCTTT	CASDKGQGANTETFF
NA	TRBV11-1	TRBJ2-1	NA	TGTGCCAGCACCCGGGCGGCAGGGATTATCGATGAACAGTTCTTC	CASTRAAGIIDEQFF
once	TRBV20-1	TRBJ2-1	TRBD2	TGCAGTGTTCCGCTGACTAGCGGGAGGGGCAATGAGCAGTTCTTC	CSVPLTSGRGNEQFF
NA	TRBV20-1	TRBJ2-1	TRBD2	TGCAGTGCTAGATGGGGGACTAGCGGGCGTCGAGAGTACCGTGAGCAGTTTTTC	CSARWGTSGRREYREQFF
many	TRBV4-2	TRBJ2-7	NA	TGTGCCAGCAGCCAAGTTAATCAGGGCATCTCCTACGAGCAGTACTTC	CASSQVNQGISYEQYF
few	TRBV7-9	TRBJ2-2	TRBD2	TGTGCCAGCAGCCCGGGGGGTGCCGACACCGGGGAGCTGTTTTTT	CASSPGGADTGELFF
NA	TRBV6-5	TRBJ2-3	TRBD2	TGTGCCAGCAACCCAGGACTAGCGGGAACGGATACGCAGTATTTT	CASNPGLAGTDTQYF
NA	TRBV6-1	TRBJ2-2	TRBD1	TGTGCCAGTAGTGAGGGACAGGTGAAAACCAGGGAGCTGTTTTTT	CASSEGQVKTRELFF
NA	TRBV7-9	TRBJ2-7	TRBD2	TGTCCCAGCAGTTTGACTAGCGGGACTATCCCCTACGAGCAGTACTTC	CPSSLTSGTIPYEQYF
NA	TRBV5-1	TRBJ2-1	TRBD1	TGCGCCAGCAGCGGGACCGGGACAGGGGGGTACAATGAGCAGTTCTTC	CASSGTGTGGYNEQFF
NA	TRBV10-1	TRBJ2-5	NA	TGTGCCAGCAGTGAGGAATGCCAAGAGACCCAGTACTTC	CASSEECQETQYF
many	TRBV5-4	TRBJ2-7	TRBD1	TGTGCCAGCAGCTCCGCGGGACAGGCATCCTCATCCTACGAGCAGTACTTC	CASSSAGQASSSYEQYF
once	TRBV2	TRBJ2-4	NA	TGTGCCAGCAACCCCCCCCGACTAACGGGAAACATTCAGTACTTC	CASNPPRLTGNIQYF
many	TRBV6-1	TRBJ2-2	TRBD2	TGTGCCACCACGGGACTAGCGGGAGGGATTGCCGGGGAGCTGTTTTTT	CATTGLAGGIAGELFF
NA	TRBV7-9	TRBJ2-7	NA	TGTGCCATCAGCTTAGATAGTACCTACGAGCAGTACTTC	CAISLDSTYEQYF